This TCR beta chain was documented in a study of shared clonotypes between healthy human individuals. Study results and caveats: It was the non-shared clonotypes that had lower generation probabilities than clonotypes shared by all four donors.

This CDR3 is 15 amino acids long. Germline V gene sequence: CDR1 WSHSY, CDR2 SAAADI. V lost 4 bases and J lost 3, with 13 bases in between. Sequencing was performed with immunoSEQ multiplex PCR; in TCRdb, only in-frame clones are kept and a portion is missing. The sample holds more than 2 million clones, roughly 94% seen once. As to this clone: Antigen unknown.

The clonotype comes from a man between 18 and 29 years old in good health. The J gene is TRBJ2-4, the V gene TRBV10-2; the D gene is possibly TRBD2 (6 bases). Sequencing used naive CD4+ T cells sorted from blood. Subset: CD45RA+ positively selected. CDR3 DNA: TGCGCCAGCAGTGTGCCGGGTAGCGGCAAAAACATTCAGTACTTC. It specifies CASSVPGSGKNIQYF.